This T cell receptor beta chain was obtained from a study of blood T cell repertoires in COVID-19. Germline-derived CDR1 and CDR2 are MNHEY and SMNVEV (reference sequence). V shed 5 bases, J shed 13 bases, and the junction held 6 bases outside the gene matches. This CDR3 is built from 13 residues. The table came from immunoSEQ multiplex PCR; TCRdb's copy has only in-frame clones and leaves some out. Of under 250,000 clones in the sample, under 85% were seen once. This clone has just a few counts. The sequenced material came from PBMCs or T cells enriched from blood (not recorded which). The rearrangement joins TRBV27 to TRBJ1-5; 12 bases line up with TRBD1. The TCR originated in a man aged 55 to 70 who had recovered from COVID-19. The CDR3 region is CASSEGQGARQHF. DNA of the CDR3: TGTGCCAGCAGTGAGGGACAGGGGGCCCGGCAGCATTTT.